The 14 T cell receptor beta chains given below trace back to one sample, sequenced in a study of naive and memory T cell subsets. The beta constant-region primer was an equimolar mix of two oligonucleotides covering TRBC1 and TRBC2. TCRdb fed the UMI-ligation and nested PCR reads into MiXCR, producing one record per CDR3 protein. The repertoire holds some 150,000 distinct CDR3 sequences, about 15% seen once, with about 0.13% in the top ten. The sample consisted of naive CD4+ T cells from blood. The receptors originated from a human donor in good health.

There are many counts of this clonotype. The rearrangement joins TRBV10-3 to TRBJ2-1; 10 bases map to TRBD2. CDR3 length equals 16 residues. V was pared by 2 bases and J by 1 base, with 2 bases of the junction left unmatched. Germline loops: CDR1 ENHRY, CDR2 SYGVKD. The CDR3 sequence: CAISETGLASYNEQFF. CDR3 in DNA: TGTGCCATCAGTGAGACGGGACTAGCGTCCTACAATGAGCAGTTCTTC.

V gene TRBV9 combines with J gene TRBJ2-7; 9 bases map to TRBD2. V was clipped by 0 bases and J by 5 bases; unmatched bases: 9. This CDR3 is 16 amino acids long. CDR1 is SGDLS and CDR2 is YYNGEE in the germline V gene. CDR3 protein: CASSVGEAAGGDEQYF. For the CDR3, the DNA is TGTGCCAGCAGCGTAGGAGAGGCCGCGGGGGGGGACGAGCAGTACTTC.

The CDR3, as DNA: TGTGCCAGCAGCTTGGGACTAGACGAGACCCAGTACTTC. It encodes CASSLGLDETQYF. The chain links TRBV5-4 to TRBJ2-5, with D perhaps TRBD2 (6 bases). Deletions cut 0 bases from V and 5 bases from J, with 8 bases between. CDR1 SGHNT and CDR2 YYREEE come from the germline V gene (reference sequence). The CDR3 runs to 13 residues.

The rearrangement uses TRBV6-5 and TRBJ1-1, with 7 bases fitting TRBD1. Germline V gives CDR1 MNHEY, CDR2 SVGAGI. This CDR3 is 16 amino acids long. The V and J ends lost 5 bases and 1 base, in that order; junction bases with no gene match: 10. The CDR3 here is CASSRGTERANTEAFF. As DNA, the CDR3 is TGTGCCAGCAGTCGCGGGACAGAACGGGCGAACACTGAAGCTTTCTTT.

This clonotype was picked up a small number of times. The genes are TRBV6-2 or TRBV6-3 and TRBJ2-5; D may be TRBD2 (6 bases). The CDR3 loop spans 15 amino acids. Trimming cost V 4 bases and J 1 base, with 13 bases left between them. Per germline, CDR1 MNHEY and CDR2 SVGEGT. The CDR3 DNA sequence: TGTGCCAGCAGTTTCGGCGGGGCGGTCCAAGAGACCCAGTACTTC. Its protein is CASSFGGAVQETQYF.

This clonotype was counted many times. The chain uses TRBV27 and TRBJ2-2; 8 bases match TRBD2. The germline V gene has CDR1 MNHEY and CDR2 SMNVEV (reference sequence). V gave up 6 bases and J gave up 2 bases; unmatched junction bases: 8. The CDR3 contains 16 residues. The CDR3 region has the DNA TGTGCCAGCAGCCGGTTCACTAGCGGAAACACCGGGGAGCTGTTTTTT. Translated: CASSRFTSGNTGELFF.

The rearrangement links TRBV2 to TRBJ1-2; D not resolved. V lost 4 bases, J lost 3 bases, and 9 bases lay in between. Germline V lookup: CDR1 SNHLY, CDR2 FYNNEI. The length of the CDR3 is 13 residues. In DNA form, the CDR3 reads TGTGCCAGCAGTGGCCGGAGTGACTATGGCTACACCTTC. Amino acid sequence: CASSGRSDYGYTF.

This clonotype was detected only a few times. The V and J genes are TRBV29-1 and TRBJ2-6, with D maybe TRBD2 (5 bases). The germline CDR1 and CDR2 sequences are SQVTM and ANQGSEA. Trimming left V 5 bases short and J 0 bases short, with 23 bases between. CDR3 length equals 19 residues. The CDR3 spells CSVLDFGRPPFSGANVLTF. CDR3 bases: TGCAGCGTTTTGGATTTTGGGAGACCGCCCTTCTCTGGGGCCAACGTCCTGACTTTC.

This chain connects TRBV19 to TRBJ2-6; 7 nucleotides agree with TRBD1. J lost 4 bases, V lost 3 bases, and 9 bases had no gene match. CDR1 and CDR2 (germline): LNHDA, SQIVND (reference sequence). The length of the CDR3 is 17 residues. CDR3 DNA: TGTGCCAGTAGTATGACAGGGCGATTATACGGGGCCAACGTCCTGACTTTC. Amino acids: CASSMTGRLYGANVLTF.

V gene TRBV2 combines with J gene TRBJ1-6; 7 nucleotides align to TRBD1. J was trimmed by 4 bases and V by 7 bases; bases with no gene match: 7. CDR1 and CDR2 from the germline V gene are SNHLY and FYNNEI. The CDR3 is 15 amino acids. As DNA, the CDR3 is TGTGCCAGCATTCCGACAGGGAGGTATAATTCACCCCTCCACTTT. It codes for CASIPTGRYNSPLHF. Filled out from reference TRBV2 and TRBJ1-6, the complete variable domain reads EPEVTQTPSHQVTQMGQEVILRCVPISNHLYFYWYRQILGQKVEFLVSFYNNEISEKSEIFDDQFSVERPDGSNFTLKIRSTKLEDSAMYFCASIPTGRYNSPLHFGNGTRLTVT.

The chain joins TRBV5-4 to TRBJ2-3, with 9 nucleotides matching TRBD2. CDR1 SGHNT and CDR2 YYREEE come from the germline V gene (reference sequence). J lost 0 bases, V lost 6 bases, and 5 bases had no gene match. The CDR3 spans 15 residues. For the CDR3, the DNA is TGTGCCAGCAAAAGAGCGGGAGGAAGCACAGATACGCAGTATTTT. This gives the protein CASKRAGGSTDTQYF.

This clonotype was counted between two and nine times. The rearrangement joins TRBV30 to TRBJ1-1; D gene ambiguous. Germline V CDR1 and CDR2: GTSNPN, SVGIG (reference sequence). The V and J ends lost 0 bases and 3 bases respectively, with 14 bases between them. The CDR3 length is 15 residues. This chain's CDR3 is CAWSVIRVFDTEAFF. As DNA, the CDR3 is TGTGCCTGGAGTGTAATCAGAGTGTTTGACACTGAAGCTTTCTTT.

The chain combines TRBV18 with TRBJ2-7; TRBD2 agrees at 8 bases. Germline trimming cut 5 bases from V and 4 bases from J; bases unmatched to any gene: 10. CDR3 length equals 15 residues. Looked up from germline, CDR1 is KGHSH and CDR2 is LQKENI. The CDR3 reads CASSAISGKGYEQYF. The CDR3 DNA is TGTGCCAGCTCAGCGATTAGCGGGAAAGGATACGAGCAGTACTTC. Filled out from reference TRBV18 and TRBJ2-7, the complete variable domain reads NAGVMQNPRHLVRRRGQEARLRCSPMKGHSHVYWYRQLPEEGLKFMVYLQKENIIDESGMPKERFSAEFPKEGPSILRIQQVVRGDSAAYFCASSAISGKGYEQYFGPGTRLTVT.

This chain connects TRBV7-9 to TRBJ2-4, with 8 bases lining up with TRBD2. CDR1 and CDR2 from the germline V gene are SEHNR and FQNEAQ (reference sequence). The CDR3 runs to 17 residues. The J segment lost 4 bases and the V segment lost 1 base, leaving 9 bases of the junction unmatched. CDR3 in DNA: TGTGCCAGCAGCTTAGGCTTCCGGGAGGGCCGGAAAAACATTCAGTACTTC. It encodes CASSLGFREGRKNIQYF.